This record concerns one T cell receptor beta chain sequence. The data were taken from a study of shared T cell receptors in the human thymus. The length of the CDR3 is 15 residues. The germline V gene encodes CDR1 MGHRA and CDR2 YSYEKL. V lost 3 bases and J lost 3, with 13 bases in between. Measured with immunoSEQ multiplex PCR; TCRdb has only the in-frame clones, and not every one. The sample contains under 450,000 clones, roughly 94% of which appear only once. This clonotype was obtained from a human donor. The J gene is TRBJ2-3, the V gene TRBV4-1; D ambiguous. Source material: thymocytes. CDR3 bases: TGCGCCAGCAGCCAGGCCCTTTTGGGAACAGATACGCAGTATTTT. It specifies CASSQALLGTDTQYF.